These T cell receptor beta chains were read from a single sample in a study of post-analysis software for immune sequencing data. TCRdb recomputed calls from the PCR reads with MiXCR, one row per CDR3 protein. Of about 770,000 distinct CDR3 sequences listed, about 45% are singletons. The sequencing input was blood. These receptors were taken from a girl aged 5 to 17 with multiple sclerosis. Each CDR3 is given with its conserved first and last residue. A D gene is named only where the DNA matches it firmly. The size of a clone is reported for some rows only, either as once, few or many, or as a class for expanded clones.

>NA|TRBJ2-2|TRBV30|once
TGTGCCTTCAAAGTACTAGCATCCGGGGAGCGGTTTTTT
CAFKVLASGERFF
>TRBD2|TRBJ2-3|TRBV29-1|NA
TGCAGCGTCAAAGGGACTAGCGGGAGCCCTCAAGATACGCAGTATTTT
CSVKGTSGSPQDTQYF
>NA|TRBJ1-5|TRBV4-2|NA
TGTGCCAGCAGCCAAGAGGGGGGTCACGGCAATCAGCCCCAGCATTTT
CASSQEGGHGNQPQHF
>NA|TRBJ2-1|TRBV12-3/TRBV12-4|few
TGTGCTAGCAGCTCCGGGACAAACAATGAGCAGTTCTTC
CASSSGTNNEQFF
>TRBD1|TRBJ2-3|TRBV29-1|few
TGCAGCTCTCATCGGGGAACAGGGGGCATCGATACGCAGTATTTT
CSSHRGTGGIDTQYF
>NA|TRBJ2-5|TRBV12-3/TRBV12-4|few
TGTGCCAGCAACCCGGGGGGGGTAGGGGGCGCTGAGACCCAGTACTTC
CASNPGGVGGAETQYF
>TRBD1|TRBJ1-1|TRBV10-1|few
TGCGCCAGCAGTAGGACAGGCGAGACTGAAGCTTTCTTT
CASSRTGETEAFF
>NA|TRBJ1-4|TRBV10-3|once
TGTGCCACCGGGGAGGGAGGTACTAATGAAAAACTGTTTTTT
CATGEGGTNEKLFF
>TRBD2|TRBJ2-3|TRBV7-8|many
TGTGCCAGCAGGACTCTCCTAGCGGGAGTCACAGATACGCAGTATTTT
CASRTLLAGVTDTQYF
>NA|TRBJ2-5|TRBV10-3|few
TGTGCCATCAGTGAGACGGTAGCGGATAAAGAGACCCAGTACTTC
CAISETVADKETQYF
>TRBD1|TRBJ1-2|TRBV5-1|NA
TGCGCCAGCAGCTTGGGACAGGGGTCCGGCTATGGCTACACCTTC
CASSLGQGSGYGYTF
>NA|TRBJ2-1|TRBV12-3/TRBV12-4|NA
TGTGCCAGCAGTTTAGACCCCCGGAATGAGCAGTTCTTC
CASSLDPRNEQFF
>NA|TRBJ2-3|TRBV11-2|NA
TGTGCCAGCAGCTTAGTGCAGGGCAAAGATACGCAGTATTTT
CASSLVQGKDTQYF
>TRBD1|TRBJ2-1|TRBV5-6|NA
TGTGCCAGCAGCCACGGACAGGCGCTATACAATGAGCAGTTCTTC
CASSHGQALYNEQFF
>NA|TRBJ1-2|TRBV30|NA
TGTGCCTGGAGTCGGGGATCTGTCGATGGCTACACCTTC
CAWSRGSVDGYTF
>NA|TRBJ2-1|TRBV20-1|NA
TGCAGTGCCAGAGCCGGGACCATGGGGGATGAGCAGTTCTTC
CSARAGTMGDEQFF
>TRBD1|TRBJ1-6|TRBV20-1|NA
TGCAGTGCTAGAGATTTTGGGACAGCCCATAATTCACCCCTCCACTTT
CSARDFGTAHNSPLHF
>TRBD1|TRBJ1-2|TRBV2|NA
TGTGCCAGCAGTGGGACTTCGGACAGGGGGCTATTTGGCTACACCTTC
CASSGTSDRGLFGYTF
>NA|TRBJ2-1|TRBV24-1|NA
TGTGCCACCAGTGATATAGCCCACACCTACAATGAGCAGTTCTTC
CATSDIAHTYNEQFF
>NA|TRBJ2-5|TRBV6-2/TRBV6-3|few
TGTGCCAGTGTCGGGACAATGCAAGAGACCCAGTACTTC
CASVGTMQETQYF
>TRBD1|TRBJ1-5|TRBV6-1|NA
TGTGCCAGCAGTGGCGAGGTTACAGGGGGATATAGCAATCAGCCCCAGCATTTT
CASSGEVTGGYSNQPQHF
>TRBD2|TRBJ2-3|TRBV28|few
TGTGCCAGCTCTTCTCCAGCGGGAGGTTCGGATGCGCAGTATTTT
CASSSPAGGSDAQYF
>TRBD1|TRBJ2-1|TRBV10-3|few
TGTGCCATCAGTGAGTCGATAGGGACAGGGTACAATGAGCAGTTCTTC
CAISESIGTGYNEQFF
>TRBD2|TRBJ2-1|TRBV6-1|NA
TGTGCCAGCAGTGAATGGCGGGAGAATGAGCAGTTCTTC
CASSEWRENEQFF
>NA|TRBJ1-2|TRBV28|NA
TGTGCCAGCAGGGAGACAGATTTCGGCGGCTACACCTTC
CASRETDFGGYTF
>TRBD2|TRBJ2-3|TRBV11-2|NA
TGTGCCAGCAGCTTTTGGGTAGCGGGAGCCGCTAGCACAGATACGCAGTATTTT
CASSFWVAGAASTDTQYF
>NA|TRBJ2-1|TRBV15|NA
TGTGCCACCATGTCTCTGGGCAGCAATGAGCAGTTCTTC
CATMSLGSNEQFF
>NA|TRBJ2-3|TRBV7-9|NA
TGTGCCAGCAGCTCGACAACAGGGATGGATACGCAGTATTTT
CASSSTTGMDTQYF
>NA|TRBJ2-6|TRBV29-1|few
TGCAGCGTTGCCGTGTCTGGGGCCAACGTCCTGACTTTC
CSVAVSGANVLTF
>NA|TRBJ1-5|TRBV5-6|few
TGTGCCAGCAGTCCAGGGGCTGGTCAGCCCCAGCATTTT
CASSPGAGQPQHF
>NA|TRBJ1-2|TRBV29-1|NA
TGCAGCGTCCTCGCCAGGGCCAGCTATGGCTACACCTTC
CSVLARASYGYTF
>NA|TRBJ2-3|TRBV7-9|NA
TGTGCCAGTGAGGGGCAGGGTGCAGATACGCAGTATTTT
CASEGQGADTQYF
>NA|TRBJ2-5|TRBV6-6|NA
TGTGCCAGCAATCCTCCCGGGCCCCAAGAGACCCAGTACTTC
CASNPPGPQETQYF